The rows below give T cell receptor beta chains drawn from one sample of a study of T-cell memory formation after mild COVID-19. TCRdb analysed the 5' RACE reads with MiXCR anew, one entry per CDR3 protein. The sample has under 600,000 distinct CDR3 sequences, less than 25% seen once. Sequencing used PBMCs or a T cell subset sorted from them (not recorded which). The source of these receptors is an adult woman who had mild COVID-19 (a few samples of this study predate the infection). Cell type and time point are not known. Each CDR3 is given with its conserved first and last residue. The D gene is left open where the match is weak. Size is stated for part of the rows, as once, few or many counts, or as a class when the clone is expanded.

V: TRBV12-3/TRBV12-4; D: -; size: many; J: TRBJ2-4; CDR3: CASSPTKNIQYF; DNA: TGTGCCAGCAGCCCCACTAAAAACATTCAGTACTTC
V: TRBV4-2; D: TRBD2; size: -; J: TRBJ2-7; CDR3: CASSQPRDYREEQYF; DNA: TGTGCCAGCAGCCAACCCAGGGACTACCGGGAGGAGCAGTACTTC
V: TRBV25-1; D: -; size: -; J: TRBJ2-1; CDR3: CASSESRAYNEQFF; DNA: TGTGCCAGCAGTGAGAGCCGGGCATACAATGAGCAGTTCTTC
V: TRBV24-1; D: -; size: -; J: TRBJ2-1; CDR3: CATGNRDEQFF; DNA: TGTGCCACCGGAAACAGGGATGAGCAGTTCTTC
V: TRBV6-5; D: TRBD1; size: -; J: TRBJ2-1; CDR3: CASMAGGEGNEQFF; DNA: TGTGCCAGCATGGCAGGGGGCGAAGGGAATGAGCAGTTCTTC
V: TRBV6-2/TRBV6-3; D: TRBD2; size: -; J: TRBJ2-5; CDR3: CASRGTSGSKKTQYF; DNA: TGTGCCAGCAGGGGGACTAGCGGGAGTAAGAAGACCCAGTACTTC
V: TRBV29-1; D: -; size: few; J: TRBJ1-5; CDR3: CSVGDRWNQPQHF; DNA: TGCAGCGTGGGCGACAGGTGGAATCAGCCCCAGCATTTT
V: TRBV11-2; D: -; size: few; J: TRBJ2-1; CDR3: CASSSVRGSYNEQFF; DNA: TGTGCCAGCAGCTCCGTCCGGGGCTCCTACAATGAGCAGTTCTTC
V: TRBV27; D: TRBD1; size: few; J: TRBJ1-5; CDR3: CASSSWDSYSNQPQHF; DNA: TGTGCCAGCAGTTCGTGGGACAGTTATAGCAATCAGCCCCAGCATTTT
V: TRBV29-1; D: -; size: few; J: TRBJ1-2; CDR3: CSVELGGAYGYTF; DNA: TGCAGCGTTGAACTGGGGGGAGCCTATGGCTACACCTTC
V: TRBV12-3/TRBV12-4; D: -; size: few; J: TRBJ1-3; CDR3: CASTTSFSGNTIYF; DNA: TGTGCCAGCACCACATCATTCTCTGGAAACACCATATATTTT
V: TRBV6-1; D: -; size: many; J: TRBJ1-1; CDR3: CASRDHTEAFF; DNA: TGTGCCAGCAGGGACCACACTGAAGCTTTCTTT
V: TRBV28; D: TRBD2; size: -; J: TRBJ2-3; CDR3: CASSLSGSRTDTQYF; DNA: TGTGCCAGCAGCCTTAGCGGGAGTCGTACAGATACGCAGTATTTT
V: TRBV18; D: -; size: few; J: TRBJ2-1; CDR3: CASSSDLDTEQFF; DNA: TGTGCCAGCTCCTCCGATCTGGACACTGAGCAGTTCTTC